The present T cell receptor (beta chain) was sequenced within a study of cytomegalovirus exposure and HLA in healthy donors. Germline values: CDR1 LNHDA, CDR2 SQIVND (reference sequence). After removal of 11 bases from V and 4 bases from J, the junction contained 10 bases not matched to a gene. This CDR3 has 13 residues. PCR employed 60 Vbeta and 13 Jbeta primers. Generated by immunoSEQ multiplex PCR, the TCRdb table keeps only in-frame clones and is missing some. The data show around 150,000 clones, with approximately 70% seen just once and less than 8.5% held by the top ten. Details on this clone: The target antigen is unknown.

Whole-study results and caveats: In the analysis, some V segments, TRBV6-2 and TRBV6-3 included, were excluded as indistinguishable.

The source of this sequence is a man aged 35-49 years in good health and CMV-seropositive. The sequencing input was PBMCs. V is TRBV19 and J is TRBJ2-5; TRBD2 matches at 7 bases. The CDR3 protein is CAVGGGSRETQYF. The CDR3 DNA follows: TGTGCCGTCGGGGGAGGGAGCAGAGAGACCCAGTACTTC.